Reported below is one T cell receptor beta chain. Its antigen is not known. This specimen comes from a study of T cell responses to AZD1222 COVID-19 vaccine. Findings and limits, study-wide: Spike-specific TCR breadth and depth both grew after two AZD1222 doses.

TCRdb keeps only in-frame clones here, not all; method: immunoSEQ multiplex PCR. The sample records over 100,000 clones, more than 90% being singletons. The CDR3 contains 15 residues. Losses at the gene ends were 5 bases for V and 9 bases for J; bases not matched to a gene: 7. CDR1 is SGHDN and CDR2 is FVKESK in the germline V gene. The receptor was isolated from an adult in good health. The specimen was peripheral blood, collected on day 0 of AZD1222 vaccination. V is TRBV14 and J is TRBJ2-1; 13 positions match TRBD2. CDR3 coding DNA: TGTGCCAGCAGCAAACCGGGACTAGCGGGACCTGAGCAGTTCTTC. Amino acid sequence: CASSKPGLAGPEQFF.